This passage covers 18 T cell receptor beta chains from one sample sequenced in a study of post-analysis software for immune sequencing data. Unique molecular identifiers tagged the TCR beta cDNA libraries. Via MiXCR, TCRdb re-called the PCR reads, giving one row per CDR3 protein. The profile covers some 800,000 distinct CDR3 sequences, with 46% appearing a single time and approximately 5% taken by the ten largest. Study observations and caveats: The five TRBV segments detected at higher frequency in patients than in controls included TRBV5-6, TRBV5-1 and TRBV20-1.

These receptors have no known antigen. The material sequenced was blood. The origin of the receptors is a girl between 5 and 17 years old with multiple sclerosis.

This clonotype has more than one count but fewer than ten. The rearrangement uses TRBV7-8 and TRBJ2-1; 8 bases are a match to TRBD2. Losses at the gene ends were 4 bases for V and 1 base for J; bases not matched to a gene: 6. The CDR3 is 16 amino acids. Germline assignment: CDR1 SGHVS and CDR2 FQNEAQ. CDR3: CASSYKLAGSYNEQFF. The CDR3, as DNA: TGTGCCAGCAGCTATAAATTAGCGGGGTCCTACAATGAGCAGTTCTTC.

In DNA, the CDR3 is TGTGCCAGCAGCCACGACTCGGGGACTAGAAGGACCAATGAGCAGTTCTTC. It codes for CASSHDSGTRRTNEQFF. This chain connects TRBV7-6 to TRBJ2-1; 8 bases match TRBD2. Per the germline V gene, CDR1 is SGHVS and CDR2 is FNYEAQ. CDR3 length: 17 residues. After removal of 5 bases from V and 6 bases from J, the junction contained 15 bases not matched to a gene.

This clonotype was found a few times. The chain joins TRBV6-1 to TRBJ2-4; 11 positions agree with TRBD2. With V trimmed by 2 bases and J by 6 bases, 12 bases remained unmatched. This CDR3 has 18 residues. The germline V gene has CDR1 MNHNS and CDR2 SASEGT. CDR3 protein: CASSERTSGPKRGNIQYF. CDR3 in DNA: TGTGCCAGCAGTGAACGGACTAGCGGGCCAAAACGGGGAAACATTCAGTACTTC.

CDR3 sequence reads: CASSLLVWTSGNYNEQFF. The DNA of the CDR3 is TGTGCCAGCAGTCTTCTTGTGTGGACTAGCGGAAACTACAATGAGCAGTTCTTC. The V gene is TRBV12-3 or TRBV12-4, the J gene TRBJ2-1; 10 nucleotides match TRBD2. Unmatched junction bases numbered 13, after V lost 5 bases and J lost 3 bases. The CDR3 has 18 amino acids.

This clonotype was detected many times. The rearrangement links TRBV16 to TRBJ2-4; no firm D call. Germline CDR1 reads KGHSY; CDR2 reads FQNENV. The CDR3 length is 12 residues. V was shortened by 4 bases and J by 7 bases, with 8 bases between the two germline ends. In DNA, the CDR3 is TGTGCCAGCAGCCGTTCCTTGAACATTCAGTACTTC. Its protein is CASSRSLNIQYF.

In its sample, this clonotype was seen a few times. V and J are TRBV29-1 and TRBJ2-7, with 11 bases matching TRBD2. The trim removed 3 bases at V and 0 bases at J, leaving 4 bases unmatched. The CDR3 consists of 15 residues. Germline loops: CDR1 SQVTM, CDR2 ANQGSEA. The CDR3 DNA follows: TGCAGCGTTGAGGGACTAGCGGACCGCTCCTACGAGCAGTACTTC. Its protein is CSVEGLADRSYEQYF.

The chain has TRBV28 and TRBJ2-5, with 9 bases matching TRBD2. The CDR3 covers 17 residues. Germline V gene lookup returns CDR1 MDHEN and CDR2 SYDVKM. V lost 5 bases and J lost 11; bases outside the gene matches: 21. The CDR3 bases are TGTGCCAGCAGTGCTCAGCGGATAGCGGGAGTCGCGAGTGAGCAGTACTTC. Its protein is CASSAQRIAGVASEQYF.

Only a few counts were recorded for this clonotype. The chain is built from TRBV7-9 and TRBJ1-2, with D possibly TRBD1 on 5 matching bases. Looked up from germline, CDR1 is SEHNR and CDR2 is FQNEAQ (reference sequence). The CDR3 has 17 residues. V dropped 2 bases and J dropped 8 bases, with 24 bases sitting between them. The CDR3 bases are TGTGCCAGCAGCTTAAGTTCGTCAGGGCGAGAGTTGAGCGGCTACACCTTC. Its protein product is CASSLSSSGRELSGYTF.

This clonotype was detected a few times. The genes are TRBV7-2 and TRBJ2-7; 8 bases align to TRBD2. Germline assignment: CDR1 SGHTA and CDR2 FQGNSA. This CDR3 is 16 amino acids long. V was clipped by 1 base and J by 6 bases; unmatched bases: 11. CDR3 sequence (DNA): TGTGCCAGCAGCTTAGGGGCTAGCGGGTGGACGGGCGAGCAGTACTTC. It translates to CASSLGASGWTGEQYF. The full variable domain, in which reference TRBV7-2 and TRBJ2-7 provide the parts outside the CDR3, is GAGVSQSPSNKVTEKGKDVELRCDPISGHTALYWYRQSLGQGLEFLIYFQGNSAPDKSGLPSDRFSAERTGGSVSTLTIQRTQQEDSAVYLCASSLGASGWTGEQYFGPGTRLTVT.

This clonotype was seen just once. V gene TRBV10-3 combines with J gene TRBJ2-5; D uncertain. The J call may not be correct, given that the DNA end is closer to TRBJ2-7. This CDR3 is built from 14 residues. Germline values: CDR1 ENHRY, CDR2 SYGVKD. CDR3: CAITNSRSVNEQYF. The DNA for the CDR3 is TGTGCCATCACCAATAGCAGGAGCGTCAACGAGCAGTACTTC.

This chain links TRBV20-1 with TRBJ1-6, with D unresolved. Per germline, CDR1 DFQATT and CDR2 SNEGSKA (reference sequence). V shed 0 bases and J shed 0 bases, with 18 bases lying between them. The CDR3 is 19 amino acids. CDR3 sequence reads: CSARDQRKPESSYNSPLHF. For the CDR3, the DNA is TGCAGTGCTAGAGACCAACGGAAGCCCGAAAGCTCCTATAATTCACCCCTCCACTTT.

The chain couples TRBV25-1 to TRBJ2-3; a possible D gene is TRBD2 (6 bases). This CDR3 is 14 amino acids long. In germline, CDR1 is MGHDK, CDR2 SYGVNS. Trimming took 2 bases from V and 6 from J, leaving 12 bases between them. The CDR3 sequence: CASSEHSGPDTQYF. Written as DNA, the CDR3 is TGTGCCAGCAGTGAACATAGCGGCCCTGATACGCAGTATTTT.

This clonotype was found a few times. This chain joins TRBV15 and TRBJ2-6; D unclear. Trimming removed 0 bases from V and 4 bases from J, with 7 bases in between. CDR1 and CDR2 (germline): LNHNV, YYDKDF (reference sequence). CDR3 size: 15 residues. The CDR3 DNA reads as TGTGCCACCAGCAGAGAATACAAGGGGGCCAACGTCCTGACTTTC. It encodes CATSREYKGANVLTF. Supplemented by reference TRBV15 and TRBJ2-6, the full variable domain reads DAMVIQNPRYQVTQFGKPVTLSCSQTLNHNVMYWYQQKSSQAPKLLFHYYDKDFNNEADTPDNFQSRRPNTSFCFLDIRSPGLGDTAMYLCATSREYKGANVLTFGAGSRLTVL.

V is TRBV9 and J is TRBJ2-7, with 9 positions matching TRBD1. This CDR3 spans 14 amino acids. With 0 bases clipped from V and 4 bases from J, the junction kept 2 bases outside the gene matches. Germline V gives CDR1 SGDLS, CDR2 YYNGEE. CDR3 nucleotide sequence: TGTGCCAGCAGCGTAGGACAGGGGGATTACGAGCAGTACTTC. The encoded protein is CASSVGQGDYEQYF.

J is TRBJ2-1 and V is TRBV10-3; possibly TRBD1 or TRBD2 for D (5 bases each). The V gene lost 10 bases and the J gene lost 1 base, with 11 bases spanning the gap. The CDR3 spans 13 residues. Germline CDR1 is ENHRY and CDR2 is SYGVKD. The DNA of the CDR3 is TGTGCCACGGGACCGCCGTCCTACAATGAGCAGTTCTTC. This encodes CATGPPSYNEQFF.

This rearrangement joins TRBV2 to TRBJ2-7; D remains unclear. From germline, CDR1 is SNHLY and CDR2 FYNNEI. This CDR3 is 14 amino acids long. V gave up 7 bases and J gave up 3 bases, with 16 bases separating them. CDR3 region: CASMVGSGSYEQYF. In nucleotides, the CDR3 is TGTGCCAGCATGGTCGGTTCGGGCAGCTACGAGCAGTACTTC.

The CDR3 DNA sequence: TGTGCCAGCAGCTTTTCCAGGGGACACGAGCAGTACTTC. Amino acids: CASSFSRGHEQYF. V gene TRBV11-2 combines with J gene TRBJ2-7, with D maybe TRBD1 (6 bases). CDR1 and CDR2 (germline): SGHAT, FQNNGV. V lost 3 bases to trimming and J lost 5 bases, with 11 bases between them. The CDR3 covers 13 residues.

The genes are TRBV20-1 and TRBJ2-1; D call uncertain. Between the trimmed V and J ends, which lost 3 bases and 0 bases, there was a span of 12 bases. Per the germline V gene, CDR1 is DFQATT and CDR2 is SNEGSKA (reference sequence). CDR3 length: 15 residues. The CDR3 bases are TGCAGTGCTAGGCGGACCGATGGCTCCTACAATGAGCAGTTCTTC. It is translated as CSARRTDGSYNEQFF.